This note documents a single TCR beta chain sequence. The clone's antigen remains unknown. Base qualities are missing; no much larger clone stands one base away. The same CDR3 can be traced to other DNA sequences in this sample. The entry originates in a study of blood T cell repertoires in COVID-19 (dated by TCRdb to about 2020). Regarding the research as a whole: The collaborator samples originated in the United States, Italy and Spain and spanned the acute and convalescent phases of COVID-19. The prospective study material was composed of cDNA or gDNA derived from T cells, B-cell-depleted T cells, or PBMCs. The dataset comprised deeply sampled blood TCRbeta repertoires from subjects exposed to, actively infected with, or recovered from COVID-19. A freely available public database, intended as a resource for researchers studying the immune response to SARS-CoV-2, is where the repertoires were released. The samples were drawn from two sources: the first 160 participants of the ongoing ImmuneRACE study, and fewer than 1,500 subjects contributed by 6 global collaborators. A de-identified subject ID, COVID-19 status, age in years and sex were almost always included in the sample metadata. HLA class I and class II types, where available, came from metadata supplied by the sample provider rather than from assay-based typing. On the study overall, not on this receptor specifically: How much clinical and demographic metadata was included differed by source and by participant, and the metadata was provided uncurated.

Each collaborating institution followed its own protocols to collect whole blood in K2EDTA tubes. For TCRbeta analysis, collaborators shipped samples as frozen whole blood, isolated PBMCs, or DNA extracted from either of those sample types. TCRbeta CDR3 regions were amplified from genomic DNA using the immunoSEQ Assay, a bias-controlled multiplex PCR. The source study handled its data this way. Within the assay, amplification of reference gene primers was used to estimate how many nucleated cells each sample contained. To quantify the absolute abundance of each unique TCRbeta CDR3 rearrangement, sequence reads were collapsed and filtered. For each sample, productive Simpson clonality was calculated as the square root of Simpson's diversity index over productive rearrangements. This immuneACCESS table, as held by TCRdb, lists in-frame sequences with V and J called but not all clones. Of the missing ones, under half trace to an unresolved V gene in checked studies; the others have no known cause. Clone size and V and J calls were adopted from that table, with D and trimming inferred from the DNA. Counted in this sample were some 40,000 clones; less than 70% of them appeared once. Roughly 5.8% of the sample lies in the top ten.

V is cut by 5 bases and J by 1 base, and the space between the germline ends is 11 bases. CDR1 is given as SGHNT and CDR2 as YENEEA, both from the germline V gene. From the cysteine up to the phenylalanine, the CDR3 has a length of 14 residues. Only the CDR3 DNA stays, 42 bases, in frame from base 1. The chain was built from TRBV11-3 and TRBJ1-1; the D gene is unclear. The clonotype comes from a man aged 80 or over with acute or convalescent COVID-19. Material: peripheral blood. The nucleotides read TGTGCCAGCAGCCCCCGGGGAGGGAACACTGAAGCTTTCTTT. This is translated as CASSPRGGNTEAFF.